This passage covers 26 T cell receptor beta chains from one sample sequenced in a study of T cells in Graves' hyperthyroidism and ophthalmopathy. Amplified regions were TCR beta CDR3 sequences from RNA transcripts. The study used the HTBI primer set for a first-round RT-PCR of the TCR CDR3. In TCRdb, the multiplex PCR reads were re-called with MiXCR into one record per CDR3 protein. In the table there are 250,000 or so distinct CDR3 sequences, about 16% of which are singletons. The sample taken for sequencing was blood. These receptors all come from a woman in her fifties or sixties with Graves' hyperthyroidism that later progressed to Graves' ophthalmopathy.

Details on this clonotype: A much larger clonotype is one base distant, so this may be a read error. J is TRBJ2-7 and V is TRBV20-1, with 12 bases aligning to TRBD2. The CDR3 is 13 amino acids. Per the germline V gene, CDR1 is DFQATT and CDR2 is SNEGSKA (reference sequence). The CDR3 DNA sequence: TGCGGTGCTCCGACTAGCGGGAGCTACGAGCAGTACTTC. It yields the protein CGAPTSGSYEQYF.

This clonotype was observed many times. The J gene is TRBJ1-1, the V gene TRBV11-1; a weak D match, TRBD1 (5 bases). The CDR3 is 13 residues long. Germline CDR1 SGHAT, CDR2 FQDESV (reference sequence). V lost 5 bases, J lost 12 bases, and 19 bases lay in between. The CDR3 nucleotides read TGTGCCAGCAGCCGCAGGGTTTTTGTCGAAACTTTCTTT. This translates into CASSRRVFVETFF.

In its sample, this clonotype was seen a few times. The chain joins TRBV6-1 to TRBJ1-6; the match to TRBD1 covers 8 bases. This CDR3 is 15 amino acids long. V lost 6 bases and J lost 2; bases outside the gene matches: 3. Germline V gene lookup returns CDR1 MNHNS and CDR2 SASEGT. The CDR3 DNA sequence: TGTGCCAGCAGGAAACAGGGGGCCTATAATTCACCCCTCCACTTT. Its protein is CASRKQGAYNSPLHF.

This clonotype occurred a few times. The V call is TRBV30, the J call TRBJ1-5; D is perhaps TRBD1 (5 bases). CDR3 size: 14 residues. Germline CDR1 GTSNPN, CDR2 SVGIG (reference sequence). V shed 3 bases and J shed 2 bases, with 11 bases lying between them. The CDR3 DNA reads as TGTGCCTGGAGCAGCCTGGGGGGCAATCAGCCCCAGCATTTT. Translating it yields CAWSSLGGNQPQHF.

V and J are TRBV19 and TRBJ2-1; possible D gene TRBD2, 6 bases. The CDR3 consists of 17 residues. Trimming took off 7 bases at V and 7 bases at J, with 26 bases between the two ends. CDR1 is LNHDA and CDR2 is SQIVND in the germline V gene (reference sequence). CDR3 bases: TGTGCCAGTAATCCTTATGGGCTGCGGGAACATTCTAATGAGCAGTTCTTC. Amino acid sequence: CASNPYGLREHSNEQFF.

CDR3 nucleotide sequence: TGTGCCAGCAGTTTCGGCAAAAGCTCCTACAATGAGCAGTTCTTC. This sequence encodes CASSFGKSSYNEQFF. The chain joins TRBV6-9 to TRBJ2-1, with no clear D. CDR3 length: 15 amino acids. Germline V CDR1 and CDR2: MNHGY, SVAAGI. Deletions cut 4 bases from V and 0 bases from J, with 10 bases between.

This clonotype has a count of ten or more. The rearrangement joins TRBV28 to TRBJ2-1; 9 nucleotides match TRBD1. Unmatched junction bases numbered 10, after V lost 5 bases and J lost 5 bases. In germline, CDR1 is MDHEN, CDR2 SYDVKM. The CDR3 spans 16 residues. DNA of the CDR3: TGTGCCAGCAGTGGCGCGACAGGGGGGCCAGACAATGAGCAGTTCTTC. The encoded protein is CASSGATGGPDNEQFF.

Many counts were recorded for this clonotype. This chain connects TRBV7-9 to TRBJ2-3, with TRBD2 identical over 9 bases. With V trimmed by 8 bases and J by 2 bases, 14 bases remained unmatched. Germline CDR1 reads SEHNR; CDR2 reads FQNEAQ (reference sequence). The CDR3 length is 17 residues. The CDR3 region has the DNA TGTGCCAGCCCCCCCAACTCGGCTAGCGGGATCACAGATACGCAGTATTTT. This translates into CASPPNSASGITDTQYF.

This clonotype was counted ten times or more. This chain uses TRBV4-2 with TRBJ2-5; 8 bases map to TRBD2. V gave up 0 bases and J gave up 7 bases; unmatched junction bases: 10. Germline V gene data show CDR1 as LGHNA and CDR2 as YNFKEQ. This CDR3 is built from 16 residues. The CDR3: CASSQDREGLSGTQYF. The CDR3 region has the DNA TGTGCCAGCAGCCAAGATCGGGAGGGGTTAAGCGGGACCCAGTACTTC.

This clonotype was seen ten or more times. This chain connects TRBV20-1 to TRBJ2-1, with 13 bases aligning to TRBD2. CDR3 length: 19 amino acids. Germline V gene data show CDR1 as DFQATT and CDR2 as SNEGSKA (reference sequence). Unmatched junction bases numbered 18, after V lost 1 base and J lost 9 bases. The CDR3 sequence: CSARVPAGLAGRPLGEQFF. DNA for the CDR3: TGCAGTGCTAGAGTCCCGGCGGGACTAGCGGGACGCCCCCTAGGTGAGCAGTTCTTC.

The CDR3, as DNA: TGTGCCAGCAGCCCCCAACCGGGACAGAGCTCTGGGGCCAACGTCCTGACTTTC. This translates into CASSPQPGQSSGANVLTF. The chain has TRBV3-1 and TRBJ2-6; TRBD1 aligns across 7 bases. Germline CDR1 reads LGHDT; CDR2 reads YNNKEL (reference sequence). The J segment lost 0 bases and the V segment lost 4 bases, leaving 9 bases of the junction unmatched. This CDR3 has 18 residues. Looking up the rest from reference TRBV3-1 and TRBJ2-6 gives the full variable domain: DTAVSQTPKYLVTQMGNDKSIKCEQNLGHDTMYWYKQDSKKFLKIMFSYNNKELIINETVPNRFSPKSPDKAHLNLHINSLELGDSAVYFCASSPQPGQSSGANVLTFGAGSRLTVL.

There are a few counts of this clonotype. The rearrangement links TRBV29-1 to TRBJ1-5, with D possibly being TRBD1 (6 bases). The V gene's germline CDR1 is SQVTM and CDR2 ANQGSEA. This CDR3 is built from 13 residues. The V end was cut by 4 bases, the J end by 7 bases, with 14 bases between. The CDR3 spells CSVGKGGGQPQHF. In nucleotides, the CDR3 is TGCAGCGTTGGGAAAGGGGGTGGACAGCCCCAGCATTTT.

This clonotype was detected ten times or more. The chain employs TRBV7-6 and TRBJ2-3; 10 nucleotides line up with TRBD2. J was trimmed by 5 bases and V by 4 bases; bases with no gene match: 3. Looked up from germline, CDR1 is SGHVS and CDR2 is FNYEAQ. The CDR3 contains 14 residues. The CDR3 region is CASSSSGRVDTQYF. DNA for the CDR3: TGTGCCAGCAGCTCAAGCGGGAGGGTAGATACGCAGTATTTT.

This clonotype has only a few counts. The chain joins TRBV10-2 to TRBJ1-1; D uncertain. Germline CDR1 WSHSY, CDR2 SAAADI. V lost 7 bases and J lost 0, with 12 bases in between. CDR3 length: 14 residues. CDR3 region: CASIGSPLNTEAFF. CDR3 nucleotides: TGCGCCAGCATTGGTAGCCCTTTGAACACTGAAGCTTTCTTT.

There are a few counts of this clonotype. The chain has TRBV29-1 and TRBJ2-7, with unresolved D. The CDR3 loop spans 13 amino acids. The germline V and J ends were trimmed by 0 bases and 3 bases, with 9 bases remaining between them. CDR1 SQVTM and CDR2 ANQGSEA come from the germline V gene. The CDR3 nucleotides read TGCAGCGTTGAAGAGTTGGATAACTACGAGCAGTACTTC. Encoded protein: CSVEELDNYEQYF.

The V call is TRBV19, the J call TRBJ2-1, with D perhaps matching TRBD1 (6 bases). Germline V gives CDR1 LNHDA, CDR2 SQIVND (reference sequence). Trimming cost V 2 bases and J 8 bases, with 16 bases left between them. The CDR3 sequence is 15 residues long. DNA of the CDR3: TGTGCCAGTAGTATATCTGGGGGCCTGGGGGATGAGCAGTTCTTC. As protein: CASSISGGLGDEQFF.

Only a few counts were recorded for this clonotype. The CDR3 DNA follows: TGTGCCAGCAGCCTTTGGACTGTCTCTGGAAACACCATATATTTT. This encodes CASSLWTVSGNTIYF. The chain combines TRBV3-1 with TRBJ1-3; D gene ambiguous. The germline CDR1 and CDR2 sequences are LGHDT and YNNKEL (reference sequence). Between the trimmed V and J ends, which lost 4 bases and 0 bases, there was a span of 10 bases. CDR3 length: 15 residues.

This clonotype was recorded at least ten times. The gene calls are TRBV28 and TRBJ1-5, with D maybe TRBD1 (6 bases). This CDR3 is 16 amino acids long. The V gene's germline CDR1 is MDHEN and CDR2 SYDVKM. With 4 bases removed from V and 2 bases from J, the gap between germline ends came to 15 bases. As DNA, the CDR3 is TGTGCCAGCAGTTGGAGAGGAGGGGGAGGCAATCAGCCCCAGCATTTT. Translation gives CASSWRGGGGNQPQHF.

This clonotype was counted many times. The V call is TRBV7-9, the J call TRBJ2-1; D call uncertain. This CDR3 region has 13 residues. Germline V gene data show CDR1 as SEHNR and CDR2 as FQNEAQ (reference sequence). Between the trimmed V and J ends, which lost 3 bases and 5 bases, there was a span of 8 bases. CDR3 amino acids: CASSLGRHNEQFF. Here the CDR3 DNA reads TGTGCCAGCAGCTTGGGCAGACACAATGAGCAGTTCTTC. Based on the CDR3 plus reference TRBV7-9 and TRBJ2-1, the full variable domain is DTGVSQNPRHKITKRGQNVTFRCDPISEHNRLYWYRQTLGQGPEFLTYFQNEAQLEKSRLLSDRFSAERPKGSFSTLEIQRTEQGDSAMYLCASSLGRHNEQFFGPGTRLTVL.

V usage is TRBV2 and J usage is TRBJ1-6; possible D gene TRBD1, 6 bases. V was clipped by 4 bases and J by 7 bases, with 11 bases between them. The CDR3 contains 14 residues. Germline V gene data show CDR1 as SNHLY and CDR2 as FYNNEI. The CDR3 bases are TGTGCCAGCAGTGGTGGGGGCCGGAATTCACCCCTCCACTTT. This gives the protein CASSGGGRNSPLHF.

This clonotype came up many times. V and J are TRBV12-3 or TRBV12-4 and TRBJ1-3; D unclear. Trimming stripped 3 bases from V and 2 bases from J, with 5 bases between. The CDR3 covers 13 residues. This CDR3 reads CASSLGTGNTIYF. In nucleotides, the CDR3 is TGTGCCAGCAGTTTGGGGACTGGAAACACCATATATTTT.

This clonotype was seen at least ten times. The rearrangement links TRBV7-9 to TRBJ2-1, with TRBD1 identical over 8 bases. In germline, CDR1 is SEHNR, CDR2 FQNEAQ (reference sequence). This CDR3 has 14 amino acids. Losses at the gene ends were 5 bases for V and 8 bases for J; bases not matched to a gene: 8. DNA for the CDR3: TGTGCCAGCAGCCCATATTCAGGGGGCGATGAGCAGTTCTTC. It specifies CASSPYSGGDEQFF.

The V gene is TRBV5-1, the J gene TRBJ2-5; the D call may be TRBD1 or TRBD2 (5 bases each). V was clipped by 4 bases and J by 5 bases, with 21 bases between them. There are 16 residues in the CDR3. Germline loops: CDR1 SGHRS, CDR2 YFSETQ. CDR3 region: CASSLGGVTGGETQYF. Written as DNA, the CDR3 is TGCGCCAGCAGCCTTGGGGGAGTTACAGGTGGCGAGACCCAGTACTTC.

This clonotype turned up a few times. The V call is TRBV5-5, the J call TRBJ2-7, with 7 bases lining up with TRBD2. J lost 3 bases, V lost 3 bases, and 3 bases had no gene match. This CDR3 is 13 amino acids long. Germline V lookup: CDR1 SGHKS, CDR2 YYEKEE (reference sequence). The CDR3 here is CASSSGLIYEQYF. DNA of the CDR3: TGTGCCAGCAGCTCGGGACTAATCTACGAGCAGTACTTC. The entire variable domain, with the rest obtained from reference TRBV5-5 and TRBJ2-7, is as follows: DAGVTQSPTHLIKTRGQQVTLRCSPISGHKSVSWYQQVLGQGPQFIFQYYEKEERGRGNFPDRFSARQFPNYSSELNVNALLLGDSALYLCASSSGLIYEQYFGPGTRLTVT.

This clonotype was seen at least ten times. The J gene is TRBJ1-1, the V gene TRBV28; D is unresolved. V was shortened by 3 bases and J by 0 bases, with 8 bases between the two germline ends. Germline V gene lookup returns CDR1 MDHEN and CDR2 SYDVKM. This CDR3 is 14 amino acids long. CDR3 nucleotide sequence: TGTGCCAGCAGTTTGGAAGCAATGAACACTGAAGCTTTCTTT. Amino acid sequence: CASSLEAMNTEAFF. Using reference TRBV28 and TRBJ1-1 for the parts outside the CDR3, the full variable domain is DVKVTQSSRYLVKRTGEKVFLECVQDMDHENMFWYRQDPGLGLRLIYFSYDVKMKEKGDIPEGYSVSREKKERFSLILESASTNQTSMYLCASSLEAMNTEAFFGQGTRLTVV.

This clonotype was picked up a small number of times. The chain employs TRBV19 and TRBJ2-7, with D perhaps TRBD2 (5 bases). The V and J ends lost 9 bases and 0 bases respectively, with 12 bases between them. Germline-derived CDR1 and CDR2 are LNHDA and SQIVND (reference sequence). The CDR3 is 13 residues long. CDR3 DNA: TGTGCCAGCCGGCGGGCCAACTCCTACGAGCAGTACTTC. It encodes CASRRANSYEQYF. The full variable domain, in which reference TRBV19 and TRBJ2-7 provide the parts outside the CDR3, is DGGITQSPKYLFRKEGQNVTLSCEQNLNHDAMYWYRQDPGQGLRLIYYSQIVNDFQKGDIAEGYSVSREKKESFPLTVTSAQKNPTAFYLCASRRANSYEQYFGPGTRLTVT.